This T cell receptor beta chain appears in the sequencing data of a study of tissue T cells after allogeneic stem cell transplantation. By frequency in the sample, this clone is medium-sized. The genes and germline here are from mouse. Read data end 1 residue before the CDR3 end; the end is taken from the germline J gene. The protocol was immunoSEQ multiplex PCR, while the TCRdb copy is restricted to in-frame clones and leaves out a portion. The sample holds 7,000 to 9,500 clones; roughly 32% are singletons and the top ten take around 3%. Time point meaning: mouse harvest day 14 after allogeneic transplant. Each mouse received 10^7 T-cell-depleted marrow cells plus 10^6 splenic CD5+ T cells by tail vein. Mice had MHC-mismatched B6 into BALB/c GVHD, sampled day 7 or 14. CDR1 is KGHPV, CDR2 FQNQEV, per germline (reference sequence). V shed 4 bases, J shed 3 bases, and the junction held 2 bases outside the gene matches. This CDR3 is built from 14 residues.

Material: skin. This TCR was sampled from a female BALB/c mouse given C57BL/6 T cells with graft-versus-host disease after an allogeneic hematopoietic cell transplant. The chain links TRBV26 to TRBJ1-4, with 7 bases aligning to TRBD1. CDR3 sequence: CASSQTGTNERLFF. The part of the CDR3 DNA that was read is TGTGCCAGCAGTCAGACAGGGACCAACGAAAGATTATTT.